This TCR beta chain comes out of a study of cytomegalovirus exposure and HLA in healthy donors. Study-wide findings and caveats: In vitro data verified a few CMV-associated chains as specific for CMV antigens. HLA alleles were associated with fewer than 20,000 TCR beta sequences in a later analysis at 0.05 false discovery rate.

Turning to this clone: Its antigen is as yet unknown. The junction does not match germline at one end; this may be a read error.

The study ran its PCR with 60 Vbeta and 13 Jbeta primers. Original analysis: An analysis performed later counted about 80 million unique TCR beta chains (roughly 11 million of them shared). Assay used: immunoSEQ multiplex PCR; TCRdb lists only in-frame clones, some missing. The V and J calls and clone size are taken from that table; D and trimming were inferred from the DNA. The sample holds about 90,000 clones, around 76% seen once. This CDR3 contains 13 residues. The V gene's germline CDR1 is MNHNY and CDR2 SVGAGI (reference sequence). Material: PBMCs. This TCR was sampled from a man aged 25-40 years in good health and CMV-seronegative. The chain carries TRBV6-6 and TRBJ1-6, with D maybe TRBD1 (5 bases). DNA of the CDR3: TGTGCCAGCACGGGACTACAGACAGCCCCAATACATTTT. The encoded protein is CASTGLQTAPIHF.